Listed below are T cell receptor beta chains from one sample, sequenced in a study of long-term antiretroviral therapy in people with HIV. Sequenced by immunoSEQ multiplex PCR; TCRdb stores in-frame clones only, minus some. The sample contains about 32,000 clones, 97% of which appear only once. The specimen was unsorted PBMCs, collected 7.6 years after starting antiretroviral therapy. All receptors derive from a man aged 30-40 years with HIV. Each CDR3 is given with its conserved first and last residue. A D gene is named only where the DNA matches it firmly. The size entry is marked missing in some rows and otherwise reads once, few, many or a size class.

D,length,J,V,size,DNA,CDR3
NA,12,TRBJ2-7,TRBV15,NA,TGTGCCACCAGCAGAGATGGCTACGAGCAGTACTTC,CATSRDGYEQYF
NA,16,TRBJ1-6,TRBV9,NA,TGTGCCAGCAGCGCTGGCCTTAGCTCCTATAATTCACCCCTCCACTTT,CASSAGLSSYNSPLHF
TRBD2,16,TRBJ2-3,TRBV10-3,once,TGTGCCACGGGACTAGCGGGAGGGCGAATCACAGATACGCAGTATTTT,CATGLAGGRITDTQYF
NA,13,TRBJ2-1,TRBV15,once,TGTGCCACCAGCAGAGTTCGGGTGAATGAGCAGTTCTTC,CATSRVRVNEQFF
NA,14,TRBJ2-1,TRBV7-7,NA,TGTGCTAGCAGCCAGGGGTCATCCGGCGGTGAGCAGTTCTTC,CASSQGSSGGEQFF
TRBD1,16,TRBJ2-3,TRBV4-3,NA,TGCGCCAGCAGCCAAGATCAGAAGACAGGGCCAGATACGCAGTATTTT,CASSQDQKTGPDTQYF
NA,12,TRBJ2-1,TRBV30,NA,TGTGCCTGGAGTTTAGATAAGTGGGAGCAGTTCTTC,CAWSLDKWEQFF
NA,16,TRBJ2-1,TRBV4-1,NA,TGCGCCAGCAGCCAAGACACGGGAAACTCCTACAATGAGCAGTTCTTC,CASSQDTGNSYNEQFF
NA,16,TRBJ2-5,TRBV19,NA,TGTGCCAGTAGTATAGATCGGCGGGGCCAACAAGAGACCCAGTACTTC,CASSIDRRGQQETQYF
NA,15,TRBJ1-5,TRBV6-5,NA,TGTGCCAGCAGACCCGGGGCTTATAGCAATCAGCCCCAGCATTTT,CASRPGAYSNQPQHF
NA,13,TRBJ1-2,TRBV19,NA,TGTGCCAGTAGTATCCGGCCGCCCTATGGCTACACCTTC,CASSIRPPYGYTF
NA,14,TRBJ2-7,TRBV5-1,NA,TGCGCCAGCAGCTTGGAGACCCGACAGGACGAGCAGTACTTC,CASSLETRQDEQYF
NA,13,TRBJ1-4,TRBV2,NA,TGTGCCAGCAGGAGGGGGGCGAATGAAAAACTGTTTTTT,CASRRGANEKLFF
NA,14,TRBJ2-7,TRBV19,NA,TGTGCCAGTAGTATAGATCGCGGGGCCTACGAGCAGTACTTC,CASSIDRGAYEQYF
NA,14,TRBJ1-5,TRBV11-3,NA,TGTGCCAGCAGCTTAGATCAGTGTGATCAGCCCCAGCATTTT,CASSLDQCDQPQHF
TRBD2,16,TRBJ2-3,TRBV29-1,NA,TGCAGCGTTGTTAGTGGGACTAGCGGGAGCCCAGATACGCAGTATTTT,CSVVSGTSGSPDTQYF
NA,15,TRBJ2-7,TRBV6-6,NA,TGTGCCAGCAGTTACTCGCCTAGCCACTCCTACGAGCAGTACTTC,CASSYSPSHSYEQYF
TRBD2,15,TRBJ2-3,TRBV27,NA,TGTGCCAGCAGGCTCCTAGCGGAAAGAGGGGATACGCAGTATTTT,CASRLLAERGDTQYF
NA,15,TRBJ2-3,TRBV11-3,NA,TGTGCCAGCAGCAGATCTAAGAGACGCACAGATACGCAGTATTTT,CASSRSKRRTDTQYF
NA,16,TRBJ2-7,TRBV4-3,NA,TGCGCCAGCAGCCAAGATCGAGCAGGCGACGCCTACGAGCAGTACTTC,CASSQDRAGDAYEQYF
NA,15,TRBJ1-2,TRBV4-3,NA,TGCGCCAGCAGCCATTTAGGCGGAGGGAACTATGGCTACACCTTC,CASSHLGGGNYGYTF
TRBD2,16,TRBJ2-7,TRBV5-6,NA,TGTGCCAGCAGCTTGGATCCGGGACTAGGTTTTGGGGAGCAGTACTTC,CASSLDPGLGFGEQYF
TRBD2,14,TRBJ2-7,TRBV27,NA,TGTGCCAGCAGTTTAGAGCGGGGAGTGGGGGAGCAGTACTTC,CASSLERGVGEQYF
NA,15,TRBJ1-5,TRBV6-6,NA,TGTGCCAGCAGCCCCCTGGACACGGCCGAGGGGCCCCAGCATTTT,CASSPLDTAEGPQHF
NA,13,TRBJ1-1,TRBV6-1,NA,TGTGCCAGCAGTGAATCCCTCTACACTGAAGCTTTCTTT,CASSESLYTEAFF
NA,14,TRBJ1-1,TRBV5-3,NA,TGTGCCAGAAGCTTGTCTCAGGGATCAACTGAAGCTTTCTTT,CARSLSQGSTEAFF
TRBD1,14,TRBJ2-7,TRBV18,NA,TGTGCCAGCTCTCCCGGGACAGGCCTCGGCGAGCAGTACTTC,CASSPGTGLGEQYF
NA,13,TRBJ2-1,TRBV4-1,once,TGCGCCAGCAGCCAAGGGGGGCCAAATGAGCAGTTCTTC,CASSQGGPNEQFF
NA,13,TRBJ1-3,TRBV5-4,NA,TGTGCCAGCAGCTTTAACTCTGGAAACACCATATATTTT,CASSFNSGNTIYF
NA,13,TRBJ2-1,TRBV7-6,NA,TGTGCCAGCAGCTTAGCGGGGGGGCTTGAGCAGTTCTTC,CASSLAGGLEQFF
NA,15,TRBJ1-5,TRBV10-3,NA,TGTGCCATCAGTGAGGCAGGGCGAGGAAATCAGCCCCAGCATTTT,CAISEAGRGNQPQHF
TRBD2,18,TRBJ2-2,TRBV9,NA,TGTGCCAGCAGCGTAGCCGCGTCGGGACTACCTCGCACCGGGGAGCTGTTTTTT,CASSVAASGLPRTGELFF
NA,15,TRBJ2-7,TRBV4-3,NA,TGCGCCAGCAGCCTCGACGGATCCTCCTCCTACGAGCAGTACTTC,CASSLDGSSSYEQYF
NA,15,TRBJ2-7,TRBV11-2,NA,TGTGCCAGCAGCTTAGCGGCCGACAGCACCTACGAGCAGTACTTC,CASSLAADSTYEQYF
NA,13,TRBJ2-1,TRBV30,once,TGTGCCTGGAGTGTAACGAGCTACAATGAGCAGTTCTTC,CAWSVTSYNEQFF
NA,13,TRBJ2-7,TRBV9,NA,TGTGCCAGCAGCGTAGGAGACGGGAACGAGCAGTACTTC,CASSVGDGNEQYF
NA,15,TRBJ1-2,TRBV4-3,NA,TGCGCCAGCAGCCAAGCCCCCGAGGGGCTGTATGGCTACACCTTC,CASSQAPEGLYGYTF
NA,16,TRBJ1-5,TRBV19,NA,TGTGCCAGTAGTATAAAAGAGGCTGGGCTCAGCCAGCCCCAGCATTTT,CASSIKEAGLSQPQHF
NA,16,TRBJ2-1,TRBV7-2,once,TGTGCCAGCAGCTTAGCTGCTGGGACGGTTAACAATGAGCAGTTCTTC,CASSLAAGTVNNEQFF
TRBD1,14,TRBJ1-4,TRBV4-1,NA,TGCGCCAGCAGCTCCAGGGACAGGGGTGAAAAACTGTTTTTT,CASSSRDRGEKLFF
TRBD1,13,TRBJ1-2,TRBV6-1,NA,TGTGCCAGCAGGGAGACAGGGGGCTATGGCTACACCTTC,CASRETGGYGYTF